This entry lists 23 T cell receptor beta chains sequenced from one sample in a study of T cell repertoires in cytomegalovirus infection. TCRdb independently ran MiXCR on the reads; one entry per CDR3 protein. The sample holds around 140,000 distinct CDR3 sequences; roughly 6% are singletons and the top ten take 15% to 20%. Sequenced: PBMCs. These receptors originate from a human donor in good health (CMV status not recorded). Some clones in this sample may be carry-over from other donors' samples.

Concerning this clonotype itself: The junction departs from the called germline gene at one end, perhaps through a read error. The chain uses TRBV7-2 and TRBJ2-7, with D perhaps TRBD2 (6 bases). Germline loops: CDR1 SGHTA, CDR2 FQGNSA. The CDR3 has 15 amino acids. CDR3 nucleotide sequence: TGTGCCAGCAGCCCAAGGGCCGGGGACTCCTACGACCAGTACTTC. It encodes CASSPRAGDSYDQYF.

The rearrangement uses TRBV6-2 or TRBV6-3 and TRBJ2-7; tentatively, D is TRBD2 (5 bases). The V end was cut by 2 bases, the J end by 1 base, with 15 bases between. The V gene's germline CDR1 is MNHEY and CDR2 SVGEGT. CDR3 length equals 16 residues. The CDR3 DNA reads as TGTGCCAGCAGTTACGCCGGAGGCGGCGGATCCTACGAGCAGTACTTC. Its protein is CASSYAGGGGSYEQYF.

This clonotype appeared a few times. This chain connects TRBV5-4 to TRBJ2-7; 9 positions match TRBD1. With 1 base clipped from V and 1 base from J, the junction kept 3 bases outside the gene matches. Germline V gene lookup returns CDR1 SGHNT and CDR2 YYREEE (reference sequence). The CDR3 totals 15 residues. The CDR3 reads CASSLQTGGSYEQYF. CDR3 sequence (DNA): TGTGCCAGCAGCTTGCAGACAGGGGGTTCCTACGAGCAGTACTTC.

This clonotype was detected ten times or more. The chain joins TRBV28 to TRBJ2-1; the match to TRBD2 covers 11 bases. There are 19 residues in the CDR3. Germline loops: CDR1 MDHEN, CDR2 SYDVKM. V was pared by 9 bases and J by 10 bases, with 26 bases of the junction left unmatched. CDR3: CASLGRIAGGRTAVREQFF. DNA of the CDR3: TGTGCCAGTTTGGGCCGGATAGCGGGGGGGCGTACGGCGGTTAGGGAGCAGTTCTTC.

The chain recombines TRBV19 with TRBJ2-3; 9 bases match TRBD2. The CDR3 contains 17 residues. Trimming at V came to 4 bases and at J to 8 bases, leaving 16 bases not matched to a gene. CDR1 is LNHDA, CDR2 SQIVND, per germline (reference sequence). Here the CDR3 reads CASSTLLAGSGGSTQYF. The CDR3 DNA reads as TGTGCCAGTAGTACACTGTTGGCTGGTAGCGGGGGTTCTACGCAGTATTTT. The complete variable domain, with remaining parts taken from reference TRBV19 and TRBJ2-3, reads DGGITQSPKYLFRKEGQNVTLSCEQNLNHDAMYWYRQDPGQGLRLIYYSQIVNDFQKGDIAEGYSVSREKKESFPLTVTSAQKNPTAFYLCASSTLLAGSGGSTQYFGPGTRLTVL.

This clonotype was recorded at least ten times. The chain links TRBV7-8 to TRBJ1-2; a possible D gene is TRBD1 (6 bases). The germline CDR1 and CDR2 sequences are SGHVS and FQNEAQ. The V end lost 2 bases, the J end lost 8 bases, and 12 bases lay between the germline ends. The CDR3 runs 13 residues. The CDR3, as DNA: TGTGCCAGCAGCTTAAGCAGGGGTGAAGGCTACACCTTC. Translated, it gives CASSLSRGEGYTF.

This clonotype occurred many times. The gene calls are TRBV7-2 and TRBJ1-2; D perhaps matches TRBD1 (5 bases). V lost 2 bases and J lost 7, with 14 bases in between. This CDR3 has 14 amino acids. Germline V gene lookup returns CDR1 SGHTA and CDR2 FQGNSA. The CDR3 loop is CASSLRGTDAGYTF. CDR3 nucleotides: TGTGCCAGCAGCTTAAGAGGGACCGACGCTGGCTACACCTTC.

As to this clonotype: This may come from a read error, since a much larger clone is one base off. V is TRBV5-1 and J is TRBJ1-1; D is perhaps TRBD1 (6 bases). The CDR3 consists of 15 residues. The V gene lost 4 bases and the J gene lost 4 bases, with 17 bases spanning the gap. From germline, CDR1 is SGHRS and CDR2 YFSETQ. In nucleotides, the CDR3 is TGCGCCAGCAGCGTTGTCTTACAGGGAACCACTGAAGCTTTCTTT. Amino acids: CASSVVLQGTTEAFF.

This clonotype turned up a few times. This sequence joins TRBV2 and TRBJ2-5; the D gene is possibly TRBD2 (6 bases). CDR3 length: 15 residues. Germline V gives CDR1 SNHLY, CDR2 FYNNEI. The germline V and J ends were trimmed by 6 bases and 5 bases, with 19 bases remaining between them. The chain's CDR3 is CASSRLDQGGETQYF. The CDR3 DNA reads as TGTGCCAGCAGCCGGCTAGACCAGGGAGGTGAGACCCAGTACTTC.

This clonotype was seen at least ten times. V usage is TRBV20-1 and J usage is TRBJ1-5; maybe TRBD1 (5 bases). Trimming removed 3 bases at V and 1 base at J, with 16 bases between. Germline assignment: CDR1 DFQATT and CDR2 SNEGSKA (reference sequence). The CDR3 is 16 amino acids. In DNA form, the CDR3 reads TGCAGTGCTAGTTCCTGGGTCGGGGCGAGCAATCAGCCCCAGCATTTT. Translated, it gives CSASSWVGASNQPQHF.

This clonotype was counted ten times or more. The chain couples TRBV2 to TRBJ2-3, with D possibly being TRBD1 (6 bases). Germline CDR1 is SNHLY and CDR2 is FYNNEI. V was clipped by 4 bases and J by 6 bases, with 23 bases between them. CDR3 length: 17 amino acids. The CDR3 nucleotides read TGTGCCAGCAGTGTCCCAGGGGTATCGTCGGTGGTGGATACGCAGTATTTT. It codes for CASSVPGVSSVVDTQYF.

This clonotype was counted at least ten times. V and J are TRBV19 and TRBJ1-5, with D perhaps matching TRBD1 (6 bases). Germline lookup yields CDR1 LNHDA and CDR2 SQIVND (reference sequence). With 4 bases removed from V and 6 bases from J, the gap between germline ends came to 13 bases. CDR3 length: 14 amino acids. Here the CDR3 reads CASSKRGAGQPQHF. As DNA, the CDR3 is TGTGCCAGTAGTAAACGGGGGGCCGGTCAGCCCCAGCATTTT.

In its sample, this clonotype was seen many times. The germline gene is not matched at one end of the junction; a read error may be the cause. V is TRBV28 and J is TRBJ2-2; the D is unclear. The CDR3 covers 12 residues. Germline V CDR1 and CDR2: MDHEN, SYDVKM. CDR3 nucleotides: TGTGCCACCGGCCCGAATACCGGGGAGCTGTTTTTT. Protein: CATGPNTGELFF. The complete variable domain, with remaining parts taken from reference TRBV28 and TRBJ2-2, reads DVKVTQSSRYLVKRTGEKVFLECVQDMDHENMFWYRQDPGLGLRLIYFSYDVKMKEKGDIPEGYSVSREKKERFSLILESASTNQTSMYLCATGPNTGELFFGEGSRLTVL.

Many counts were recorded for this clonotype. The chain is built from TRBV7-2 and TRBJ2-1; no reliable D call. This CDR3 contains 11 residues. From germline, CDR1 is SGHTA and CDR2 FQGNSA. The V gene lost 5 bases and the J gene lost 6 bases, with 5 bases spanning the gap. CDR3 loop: CASSRSNEQFF. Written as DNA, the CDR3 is TGTGCCAGCAGCCGTAGCAATGAGCAGTTCTTC.

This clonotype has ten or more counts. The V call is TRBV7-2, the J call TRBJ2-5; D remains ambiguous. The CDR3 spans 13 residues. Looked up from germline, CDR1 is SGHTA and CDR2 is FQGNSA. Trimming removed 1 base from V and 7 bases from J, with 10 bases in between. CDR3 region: CASSLGPMGTQYF. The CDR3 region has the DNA TGTGCCAGCAGCTTAGGTCCAATGGGGACCCAGTACTTC.

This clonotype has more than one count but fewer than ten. The DNA of the CDR3 is TGCAGTGCTAGCCTGGGACTAGAAGAATACAATGAGCAGTTCTTC. This codes for CSASLGLEEYNEQFF. The rearrangement links TRBV20-1 to TRBJ2-1; 8 bases are a match to TRBD2. CDR1 and CDR2 from the germline V gene are DFQATT and SNEGSKA (reference sequence). This CDR3 has 15 residues. The junction had 8 bases not matched to a gene; V was cut back by 3 bases and J by 4 bases.

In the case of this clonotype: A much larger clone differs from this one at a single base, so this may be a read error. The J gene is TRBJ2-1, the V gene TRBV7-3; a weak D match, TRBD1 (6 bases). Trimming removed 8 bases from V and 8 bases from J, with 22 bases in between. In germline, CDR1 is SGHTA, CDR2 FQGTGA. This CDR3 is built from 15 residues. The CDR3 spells CASGPQHTGSDEQFF. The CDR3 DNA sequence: TGTGCCAGCGGCCCACAACACACAGGGTCAGATGAGCAGTTCTTC.

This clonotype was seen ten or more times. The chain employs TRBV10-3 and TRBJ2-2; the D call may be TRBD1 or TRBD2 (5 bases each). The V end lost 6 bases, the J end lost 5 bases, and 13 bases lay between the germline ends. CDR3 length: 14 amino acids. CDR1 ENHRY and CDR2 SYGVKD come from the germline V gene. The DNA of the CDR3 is TGTGCCATCAGCCGGGACCCCGAAACCGGGGAGCTGTTTTTT. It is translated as CAISRDPETGELFF.

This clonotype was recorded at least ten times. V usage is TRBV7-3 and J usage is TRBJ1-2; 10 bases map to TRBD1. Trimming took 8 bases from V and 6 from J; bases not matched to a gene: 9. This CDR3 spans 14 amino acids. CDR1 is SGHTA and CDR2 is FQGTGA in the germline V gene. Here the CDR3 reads CASGRTGGQNGYTF. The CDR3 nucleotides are TGTGCCAGCGGGCGGACAGGGGGGCAGAATGGCTACACCTTC. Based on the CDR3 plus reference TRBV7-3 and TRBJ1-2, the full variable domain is GAGVSQTPSNKVTEKGKYVELRCDPISGHTALYWYRQSLGQGPEFLIYFQGTGAADDSGLPNDRFFAVRPEGSVSTLKIQRTERGDSAVYLCASGRTGGQNGYTFGSGTRLTVV.

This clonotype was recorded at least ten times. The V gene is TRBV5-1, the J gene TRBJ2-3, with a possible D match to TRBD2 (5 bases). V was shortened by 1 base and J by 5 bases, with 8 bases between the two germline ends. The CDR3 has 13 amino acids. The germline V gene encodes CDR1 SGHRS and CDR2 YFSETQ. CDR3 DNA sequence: TGCGCCAGCAGCTTGTTGGGGAGAGATACGCAGTATTTT. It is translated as CASSLLGRDTQYF.

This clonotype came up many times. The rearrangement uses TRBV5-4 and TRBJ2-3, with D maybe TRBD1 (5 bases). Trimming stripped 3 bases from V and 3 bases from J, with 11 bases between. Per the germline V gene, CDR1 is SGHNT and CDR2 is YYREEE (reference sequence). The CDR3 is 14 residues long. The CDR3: CASSSQGVTDTQYF. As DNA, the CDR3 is TGTGCCAGCAGCTCCCAAGGGGTGACAGATACGCAGTATTTT. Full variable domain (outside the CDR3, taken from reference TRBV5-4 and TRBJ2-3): ETGVTQSPTHLIKTRGQQVTLRCSSQSGHNTVSWYQQALGQGPQFIFQYYREEENGRGNFPPRFSGLQFPNYSSELNVNALELDDSALYLCASSSQGVTDTQYFGPGTRLTVL.

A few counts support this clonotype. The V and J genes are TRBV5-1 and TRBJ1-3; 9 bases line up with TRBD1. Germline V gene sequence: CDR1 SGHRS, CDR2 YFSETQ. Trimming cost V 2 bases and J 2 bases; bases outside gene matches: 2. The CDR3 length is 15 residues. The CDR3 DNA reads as TGCGCCAGCAGCTTACAGGGGGCAACTGGAAACACCATATATTTT. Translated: CASSLQGATGNTIYF. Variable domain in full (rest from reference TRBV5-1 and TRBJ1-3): KAGVTQTPRYLIKTRGQQVTLSCSPISGHRSVSWYQQTPGQGLQFLFEYFSETQRNKGNFPGRFSGRQFSNSRSEMNVSTLELGDSALYLCASSLQGATGNTIYFGEGSWLTVV.

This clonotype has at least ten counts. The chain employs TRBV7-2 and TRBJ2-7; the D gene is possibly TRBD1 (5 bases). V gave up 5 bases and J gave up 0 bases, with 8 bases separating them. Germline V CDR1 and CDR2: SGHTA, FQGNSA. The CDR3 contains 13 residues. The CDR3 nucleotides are TGTGCCAGCAGCGTCGACAGCTCCTACGAGCAGTACTTC. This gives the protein CASSVDSSYEQYF.